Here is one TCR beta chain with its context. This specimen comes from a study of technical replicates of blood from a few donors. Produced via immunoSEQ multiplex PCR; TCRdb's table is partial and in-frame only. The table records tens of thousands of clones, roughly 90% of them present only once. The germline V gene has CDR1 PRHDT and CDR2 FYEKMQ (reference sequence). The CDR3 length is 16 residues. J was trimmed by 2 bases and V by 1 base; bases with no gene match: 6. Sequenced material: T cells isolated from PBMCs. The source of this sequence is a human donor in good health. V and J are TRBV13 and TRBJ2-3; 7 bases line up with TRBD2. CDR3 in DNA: TGTGCCAGCAGCTTAGTGGCTAGCGGAAACACAGATACGCAGTATTTT. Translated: CASSLVASGNTDTQYF.